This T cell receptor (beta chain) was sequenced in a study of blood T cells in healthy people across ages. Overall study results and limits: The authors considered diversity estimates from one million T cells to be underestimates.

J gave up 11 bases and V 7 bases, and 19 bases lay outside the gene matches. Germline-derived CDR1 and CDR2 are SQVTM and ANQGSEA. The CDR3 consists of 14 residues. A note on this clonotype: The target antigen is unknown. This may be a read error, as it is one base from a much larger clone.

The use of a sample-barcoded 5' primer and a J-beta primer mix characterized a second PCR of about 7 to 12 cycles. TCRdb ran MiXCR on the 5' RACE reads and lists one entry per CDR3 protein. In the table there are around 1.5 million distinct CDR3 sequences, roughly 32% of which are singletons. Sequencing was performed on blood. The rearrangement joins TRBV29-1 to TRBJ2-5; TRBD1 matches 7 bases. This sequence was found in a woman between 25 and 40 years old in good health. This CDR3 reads CSGRDSAGENEQYF. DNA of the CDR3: TGCAGCGGTAGGGACAGTGCAGGGGAGAATGAGCAGTACTTC.